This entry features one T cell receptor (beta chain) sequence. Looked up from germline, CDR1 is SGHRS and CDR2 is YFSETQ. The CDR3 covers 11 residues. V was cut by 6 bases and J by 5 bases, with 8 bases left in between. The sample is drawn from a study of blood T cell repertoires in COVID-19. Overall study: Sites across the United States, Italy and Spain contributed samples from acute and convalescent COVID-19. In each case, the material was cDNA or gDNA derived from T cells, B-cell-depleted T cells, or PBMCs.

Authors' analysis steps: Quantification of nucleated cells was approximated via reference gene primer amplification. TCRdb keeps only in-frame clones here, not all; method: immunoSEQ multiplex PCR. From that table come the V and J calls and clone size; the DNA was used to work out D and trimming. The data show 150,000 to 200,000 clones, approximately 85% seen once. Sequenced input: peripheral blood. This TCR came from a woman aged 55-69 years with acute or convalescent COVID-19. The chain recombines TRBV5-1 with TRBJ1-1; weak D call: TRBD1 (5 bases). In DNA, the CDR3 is TGCGCCAGCAAACAGGAGACTGAAGCTTTCTTT. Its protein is CASKQETEAFF.